One sample yielded the 17 T cell receptor beta chains listed below, sequenced in a study of immune cell composition in non-small cell lung cancer. Some clones are missing from TCRdb's copy, which holds only in-frame ones; the method was immunoSEQ multiplex PCR. The table records 4,900 or so clones, about 83% of them present only once. The sequencing sample was made of lung tumor tissue. The origin of the receptors is a human donor with non-small cell lung cancer.

The rearrangement uses TRBV28 and TRBJ2-7; TRBD1 aligns across 7 bases. Trimming took 5 bases from V and 6 from J; bases not matched to a gene: 4. Germline loops: CDR1 MDHEN, CDR2 SYDVKM. The CDR3 totals 12 residues. DNA for the CDR3: TGTGCCAGCAGTCCACAGGGGTTCGAGCAGTACTTC. Translating gives CASSPQGFEQYF.

This clone is a singleton in its sample. V is TRBV5-5 and J is TRBJ2-6, with D tentatively TRBD2 (5 bases). The CDR3 sequence is 16 residues long. The germline V gene has CDR1 SGHKS and CDR2 YYEKEE (reference sequence). The germline V and J ends were trimmed by 1 base and 0 bases, with 8 bases remaining between them. The CDR3 nucleotides read TGTGCCAGCAGCTTGCTTGACTACTCTGGGGCCAACGTCCTGACTTTC. Its protein product is CASSLLDYSGANVLTF.

This CDR3 is CASRGQGTSYEQYF. The DNA of the CDR3 is TGCGCCAGCAGGGGACAGGGAACCTCCTACGAGCAGTACTTC. The genes are TRBV5-1 and TRBJ2-5; 9 bases are a match to TRBD1. Gene TRBJ2-7 matches the end of the DNA better, so the J call may be wrong. Germline V lookup: CDR1 SGHRS, CDR2 YFSETQ. The CDR3 spans 14 residues.

The chain has TRBV6-1 and TRBJ2-7, with D possibly matching TRBD1 (5 bases). The V and J ends lost 2 bases and 1 base respectively, with 12 bases between them. The CDR3 has 15 amino acids. Looked up from germline, CDR1 is MNHNS and CDR2 is SASEGT. Written as DNA, the CDR3 is TGTGCCAGCAGTGAAATCCCGACAGTATCCTACGAGCAGTACTTC. The encoded protein is CASSEIPTVSYEQYF.

J is TRBJ1-1 and V is TRBV6-5; D is uncertain. The V end lost 5 bases, the J end lost 2 bases, and 12 bases lay between the germline ends. There are 14 residues in the CDR3. Germline V gene lookup returns CDR1 MNHEY and CDR2 SVGAGI. The CDR3 loop reads CASSRQILNTEAFF. The DNA for the CDR3 is TGTGCCAGCAGTCGTCAAATTCTAAACACTGAAGCTTTCTTT.

This clone came up once. The J gene is TRBJ2-2, the V gene TRBV4-3, with 10 nucleotides matching TRBD2. The junction had 1 base not matched to a gene; V was cut back by 0 bases and J by 6 bases. This CDR3 has 15 amino acids. From germline, CDR1 is LGHNA and CDR2 YSLEER. The DNA of the CDR3 is TGCGCCAGCAGCCAAGATACTAGCGGGGCCGGGGAGCTGTTTTTT. Translating it yields CASSQDTSGAGELFF.

The CDR3 sequence: CASSGQSDSGAYEQYF. Written as DNA, the CDR3 is TGTGCCAGTAGTGGTCAATCCGATTCAGGGGCCTACGAGCAGTACTTC. This sequence joins TRBV19 and TRBJ2-7, with a possible D match to TRBD1 (6 bases). The CDR3 is 16 residues long. Trimming pared 5 bases from V and 2 bases from J, leaving 19 bases between. Germline V gives CDR1 LNHDA, CDR2 SQIVND (reference sequence).

This clone came up once. The rearrangement links TRBV30 to TRBJ2-5, with D unresolved. Trimming removed 3 bases at V and 11 bases at J, with 13 bases between. Germline V lookup: CDR1 GTSNPN, CDR2 SVGIG (reference sequence). The CDR3 totals 11 residues. CDR3 in DNA: TGTGCCTGGAGCGCTGAAGTTGAGCAGTACTTC. It encodes CAWSAEVEQYF.

This CDR3 reads CSAENTDTQYF. The CDR3 DNA sequence: TGCAGCGCTGAGAACACAGATACGCAGTATTTT. The chain employs TRBV20-1 and TRBJ2-3; D unclear. CDR1 is DFQATT, CDR2 SNEGSKA, per germline (reference sequence). This CDR3 contains 11 residues.

The V and J genes are TRBV2 and TRBJ2-2; maybe TRBD1 (5 bases). The V end was cut by 6 bases, the J end by 6 bases, with 14 bases between. CDR3 size: 14 residues. The germline gives CDR1 SNHLY, CDR2 FYNNEI. CDR3 in DNA: TGTGCCAGCAGCGCCAGGGTTCGGGCCGGGGAGCTGTTTTTT. As protein: CASSARVRAGELFF.

DNA of the CDR3: TGCGCCAGCAGGGCGGGAGCTCCGAACACCGGGGAGCTGTTTTTT. As protein: CASRAGAPNTGELFF. The chain carries TRBV5-1 and TRBJ2-2; 7 bases align to TRBD2. The V gene's germline CDR1 is SGHRS and CDR2 YFSETQ. Trimming cost V 5 bases and J 0 bases; bases outside gene matches: 4. CDR3 length: 15 residues.

The chain combines TRBV5-6 with TRBJ2-3, with a possible D match to TRBD2 (5 bases). The CDR3 extends over 15 amino acids. V was shortened by 3 bases and J by 4 bases, with 15 bases between the two germline ends. Germline CDR1 and CDR2: SGHDT and YYEEEE. The CDR3 reads CASSSPGWRADTQYF. In DNA form, the CDR3 reads TGTGCCAGCAGCTCTCCGGGGTGGCGGGCAGATACGCAGTATTTT.

The chain has TRBV7-2 and TRBJ2-3; D might be TRBD1 (6 bases). The CDR3 loop spans 14 amino acids. Germline values: CDR1 SGHTA, CDR2 FQGNSA. Trimming took 2 bases from V and 5 from J, leaving 11 bases between them. The CDR3 DNA is TGTGCCAGCAGCTTATTTGGGGGCCAAGATACGCAGTATTTT. Amino acid sequence: CASSLFGGQDTQYF.

The chain links TRBV4-1 to TRBJ2-7; 7 bases line up with TRBD2. Germline lookup yields CDR1 MGHRA and CDR2 YSYEKL. This CDR3 region has 15 residues. V shed 0 bases, J shed 3 bases, and the junction held 5 bases outside the gene matches. The CDR3 DNA is TGCGCCAGCAGCCAAGACGTAAGCGGGATCTACGAGCAGTACTTC. Translated, it gives CASSQDVSGIYEQYF.

The chain uses TRBV5-5 and TRBJ1-1; no clear D gene. V shed 0 bases and J shed 1 base, with 4 bases lying between them. Germline CDR1 reads SGHKS; CDR2 reads YYEKEE (reference sequence). The CDR3 has 13 amino acids. The CDR3 loop reads CASSLAGNTEAFF. DNA for the CDR3: TGTGCCAGCAGCTTGGCAGGGAACACTGAAGCTTTCTTT.

The CDR3 spells CASSPNGSRVGNTIYF. CDR3 in DNA: TGTGCCAGCTCACCCAACGGATCCAGGGTAGGAAACACCATATATTTT. The chain uses TRBV18 and TRBJ1-3; D is perhaps TRBD1 (5 bases). CDR1 is KGHSH, CDR2 LQKENI, per germline. The V end was cut by 3 bases, the J end by 4 bases, with 16 bases between. The CDR3 length is 16 residues.

The V call is TRBV30, the J call TRBJ2-7, with 12 bases aligning to TRBD1. CDR1 and CDR2 (germline): GTSNPN, SVGIG (reference sequence). The CDR3 spans 14 residues. The J segment lost 3 bases and the V segment lost 3 bases, leaving 3 bases of the junction unmatched. The CDR3 loop reads CAWRGQGAGYEQYF. The CDR3 coding sequence is TGTGCCTGGAGGGGACAGGGGGCCGGCTACGAGCAGTACTTC.